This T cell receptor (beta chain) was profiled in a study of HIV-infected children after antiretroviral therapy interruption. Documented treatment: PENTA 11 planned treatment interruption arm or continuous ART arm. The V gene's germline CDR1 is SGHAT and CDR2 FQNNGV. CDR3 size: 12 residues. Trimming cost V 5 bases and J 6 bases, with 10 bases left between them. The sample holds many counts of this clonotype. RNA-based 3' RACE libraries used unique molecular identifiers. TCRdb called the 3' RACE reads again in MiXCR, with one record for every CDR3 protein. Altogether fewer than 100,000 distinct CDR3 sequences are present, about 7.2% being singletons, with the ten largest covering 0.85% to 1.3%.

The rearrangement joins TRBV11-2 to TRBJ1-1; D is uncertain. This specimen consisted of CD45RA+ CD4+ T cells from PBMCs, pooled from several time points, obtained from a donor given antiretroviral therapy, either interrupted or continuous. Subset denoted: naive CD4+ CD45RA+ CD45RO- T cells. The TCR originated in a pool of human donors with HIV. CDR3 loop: CASSQIYPEAFF. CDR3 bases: TGTGCCAGCAGCCAAATCTACCCTGAAGCTTTCTTT. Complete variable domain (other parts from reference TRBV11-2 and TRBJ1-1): EAGVAQSPRYKIIEKRQSVAFWCNPISGHATLYWYQQILGQGPKLLIQFQNNGVVDDSQLPKDRFSAERLKGVDSTLKIQPAKLEDSAVYLCASSQIYPEAFFGQGTRLTVV.